This TCR beta chain is drawn from a study of siplizumab effects on memory and regulatory T cells. Germline lookup yields CDR1 MNHEY and CDR2 SMNVEV (reference sequence). The CDR3 spans 14 residues. Trimming left V 2 bases short and J 7 bases short, with 9 bases between. Clones were read by immunoSEQ multiplex PCR, and TCRdb kept only the in-frame ones, dropping some. The table shows some 100,000 clones, with under 95% occurring only once. The TCR sequence derives from a human donor in good health. Specimen: CD8+ T cells sorted from blood. The chain joins TRBV27 to TRBJ1-6; D is unresolved. In DNA, the CDR3 is TGTGCCAGCAGTTTAGGAGGGTCAAATTCACCCCTCCACTTT. As protein: CASSLGGSNSPLHF.